The 15 T cell receptor beta chains listed next were all sequenced from one sample in a study of blood T cells in healthy people across ages. PCR was performed a second time for about 7 to 12 cycles using a sample-barcoded 5' primer and a J-beta primer mix. In TCRdb, the 5' RACE reads were re-called with MiXCR into one record per CDR3 protein. Here the sample spans 650,000 to 1,000,000 distinct CDR3 sequences, about half being singletons. Sequenced sample: blood. The receptor source for this set is an elderly man in good health.

This clonotype has more than one count but fewer than ten. The chain combines TRBV7-9 with TRBJ2-3; either TRBD1 or TRBD2 may fit D (5 bases each). Germline values: CDR1 SEHNR, CDR2 FQNEAQ (reference sequence). This CDR3 region has 15 residues. The germline V and J ends were trimmed by 5 bases and 1 base, with 13 bases remaining between them. CDR3 sequence: CASSPGASGTDTQYF. The CDR3 coding sequence is TGTGCCAGCAGCCCCGGGGCGTCTGGCACAGATACGCAGTATTTT.

V is TRBV7-2 and J is TRBJ2-3; the match to TRBD2 covers 10 bases. Losses at the gene ends were 5 bases for V and 6 bases for J; bases not matched to a gene: 11. The CDR3 consists of 16 residues. CDR1 and CDR2 from the germline V gene are SGHTA and FQGNSA. The CDR3 coding sequence is TGTGCCAGCAGCCGCCCAAGCGGGAGGGCCTCGGATACGCAGTATTTT. As protein: CASSRPSGRASDTQYF.

V and J are TRBV7-9 and TRBJ2-5, with D possibly being TRBD1 or TRBD2 (6 bases each). CDR1 and CDR2 from the germline V gene are SEHNR and FQNEAQ (reference sequence). Trimming shortened V by 4 bases and J by 2 bases, and 14 bases separated the two germline ends. This CDR3 is 15 amino acids long. CDR3 in amino acids: CASSSLTGGQETQYF. The CDR3 region has the DNA TGTGCCAGCAGCTCCCTGACAGGAGGGCAAGAGACCCAGTACTTC.

This chain joins TRBV20-1 and TRBJ1-2, with D unclear. V lost 1 base and J lost 3, with 12 bases in between. The CDR3 has 14 amino acids. Germline V CDR1 and CDR2: DFQATT, SNEGSKA (reference sequence). CDR3 in DNA: TGCAGTGCTAGAGCTGAAGGTGGCTACTATGGCTACACCTTC. This translates into CSARAEGGYYGYTF.

Of note for this clonotype: At one boundary the junction diverges from the germline segment, which might be a read error. This chain joins TRBV27 and TRBJ2-7; the D gene is possibly TRBD1 (6 bases). The better agreement between TRBJ2-5 and the DNA end casts doubt on the J call. CDR3 length: 13 residues. Per the germline V gene, CDR1 is MNHEY and CDR2 is SMNVEV (reference sequence). The CDR3 protein is CASSVSGVETQYF. The CDR3 DNA sequence: TGTGCCAGCAGTGTATCAGGGGTCGAGACCCAGTACTTC.

This clonotype was observed at least ten times. The chain recombines TRBV20-1 with TRBJ2-7, with D tentatively TRBD1 or TRBD2 (5 bases each). CDR3 length: 15 residues. Germline V gene sequence: CDR1 DFQATT, CDR2 SNEGSKA (reference sequence). Trimming shortened V by 1 base and J by 2 bases, and 15 bases separated the two germline ends. CDR3 nucleotide sequence: TGCAGTGCTAGAGCGATCGAAAGGGGACCCTACGAGCAGTACTTC. Encoded protein: CSARAIERGPYEQYF.

The rearrangement uses TRBV20-1 and TRBJ2-5; 9 positions agree with TRBD2. Germline V gene sequence: CDR1 DFQATT, CDR2 SNEGSKA (reference sequence). The CDR3 runs to 15 residues. Germline trimming cut 2 bases from V and 9 bases from J; bases unmatched to any gene: 13. Here the CDR3 DNA reads TGCAGTGCTAGATATCAAACCCTTAGCGGGGGTCCCCAGTACTTC. It codes for CSARYQTLSGGPQYF.

A few counts support this clonotype. This chain connects TRBV12-3 or TRBV12-4 to TRBJ2-7; D possibly uses TRBD1 or TRBD2 (5 bases each). The CDR3 runs to 15 residues. V was shortened by 3 bases and J by 0 bases, with 12 bases between the two germline ends. The CDR3 sequence is CASSFSGGNSYEQYF. The CDR3 nucleotides are TGTGCCAGCAGTTTCAGTGGGGGAAACTCCTACGAGCAGTACTTC.

J is TRBJ2-5 and V is TRBV20-1; D is unclear. V lost 5 bases and J 5 bases, leaving 9 bases between the germline ends. The CDR3 totals 11 residues. Germline CDR1 reads DFQATT; CDR2 reads SNEGSKA (reference sequence). For the CDR3, the DNA is TGCAGTGCTTCACATAGGGAGACCCAGTACTTC. Amino acid sequence: CSASHRETQYF.

The chain has TRBV12-3 or TRBV12-4 and TRBJ1-5; no clear D. The length of the CDR3 is 14 residues. Trimming took off 5 bases at V and 10 bases at J, with 18 bases between the two ends. The CDR3 DNA follows: TGTGCCAGCAGTCCTTCCATTTACGCCTCACCCCAGCATTTT. Translating it yields CASSPSIYASPQHF.

This chain joins TRBV6-1 and TRBJ2-1; unclear D gene. This CDR3 contains 12 residues. Germline-derived CDR1 and CDR2 are MNHNS and SASEGT. V was cut by 6 bases and J by 10 bases, with 13 bases left in between. CDR3 nucleotide sequence: TGTGCCAGCAGGACTTTCATTCCCGAGCAGTTCTTC. Its translation is CASRTFIPEQFF.

This clonotype was counted only a few times. The CDR3 is CASSPDGQDTQYF. The CDR3 coding sequence is TGTGCCAGCTCACCGGACGGGCAAGATACGCAGTATTTT. The V and J genes are TRBV18 and TRBJ2-3, with no clear D. V lost 3 bases and J 5 bases, leaving 9 bases between the germline ends. The CDR3 is 13 amino acids. The germline CDR1 and CDR2 sequences are KGHSH and LQKENI.

This chain joins TRBV2 and TRBJ2-3, with TRBD1 matching 8 bases. J was trimmed by 3 bases and V by 8 bases; bases with no gene match: 10. The CDR3 spans 15 residues. The V gene's germline CDR1 is SNHLY and CDR2 FYNNEI. CDR3 sequence: CASRPLTGVTDTQYF. CDR3 sequence (DNA): TGTGCCAGCCGACCCTTGACAGGGGTGACAGATACGCAGTATTTT.

The chain has TRBV3-1 and TRBJ2-1, with 7 nucleotides matching TRBD2. Germline lookup yields CDR1 LGHDT and CDR2 YNNKEL (reference sequence). Trimming at V came to 4 bases and at J to 4 bases, leaving 10 bases not matched to a gene. The CDR3 covers 16 residues. The CDR3 DNA sequence: TGTGCCAGCAGCCGTACAGCGGGGCGCTTGTACAATGAGCAGTTCTTC. Its protein product is CASSRTAGRLYNEQFF.

This clonotype occurred a few times. The V call is TRBV7-8, the J call TRBJ2-3; D is perhaps TRBD1 (6 bases). Germline values: CDR1 SGHVS, CDR2 FQNEAQ. CDR3 length equals 16 residues. Trimming left V 4 bases short and J 6 bases short, with 20 bases between. The CDR3 DNA reads as TGTGCCAGCAGCTCCACGGACAGCCCGACCTTTGATACGCAGTATTTT. Encoded protein: CASSSTDSPTFDTQYF.